This record covers a single T cell receptor beta chain. Its cognate antigen is unknown. The source of the sample is a study of STAT5B mutations in CD4+ large granular lymphocyte leukemia. General study points: Main leukemic clonotypes were patient-specific, but more than 20% appeared at low frequency elsewhere. The CD4+ versus CD8+ T-LGLL clonality difference may reflect limited sample size.

TCRdb keeps only in-frame clones here, not all; method: immunoSEQ multiplex PCR. The repertoire holds tens of thousands of clones, with 70% to 90% as singletons. Trimming at V came to 6 bases and at J to 0 bases, leaving 5 bases not matched to a gene. Per germline, CDR1 MNHEY and CDR2 SVGAGI. This CDR3 spans 14 amino acids. The chain combines TRBV6-5 with TRBJ2-7, with TRBD1 matching 7 bases. The sequenced sample was CD4+ T cells from blood buffy coats. The sequence was collected from a human donor in good health. CDR3 protein: CASRPRQGSYEQYF. In DNA, the CDR3 is TGTGCCAGCAGACCTAGACAGGGCTCCTACGAGCAGTACTTC.